This T cell receptor (beta chain) was retrieved from a study of CD8 T cells in ankylosing spondylitis. Study results and limitations: Clones linked with disease were CD8+ and fairly uncommon in the peripheral blood.

Making use of molecular barcodes, quantitative 5'-RACE generated TCR beta libraries. TCRdb passed the 5' RACE reads through MiXCR, listing each CDR3 protein once. This table holds about 240,000 distinct CDR3 sequences, around 10% found once. The CDR3 sequence is 10 residues long. CDR1 MNHNS and CDR2 SASEGT come from the germline V gene. This clonotype showed up many times. The antigen is undetermined. One end of the junction fails to match germline, which may point to a read error. This TCR came from a male donor with ankylosing spondylitis or in good health (not recorded which). The specimen sequenced was blood, either unsorted or a sorted T cell fraction (not recorded which). The J gene is TRBJ2-5, the V gene TRBV6-1; D call uncertain. This chain's CDR3 is CASREETQYF. The DNA for the CDR3 is TGTGCCAGCAGAGAAGAGACCCAGTACTTC.